The clone carrying this T cell receptor beta chain was seen repeatedly, ten times or more. V lost 3 bases and J 2 bases, leaving 17 bases between the germline ends. Germline values: CDR1 SGHRS, CDR2 YFSETQ. The CDR3 consists of 16 residues. RNA transcripts provided the source from which TCR beta CDR3 regions were amplified. The TCR CDR3 was amplified in a first-round RT-PCR using the HTBI primer set. A single record per CDR3 protein comes from TCRdb applying MiXCR to the multiplex PCR reads. The table records roughly 350,000 distinct CDR3 sequences, 14% of them present only once. The sample is drawn from a study of T cells in Graves' hyperthyroidism and ophthalmopathy.

The chain is built from TRBV5-1 and TRBJ2-5; the D gene is possibly TRBD1 (6 bases). The sample consisted of blood. The sequence derives from a woman aged 25-40 years with Graves' ophthalmopathy. Here the CDR3 reads CASSSSPDTGQETQYF. CDR3 nucleotide sequence: TGCGCCAGCAGCTCCTCTCCCGACACAGGGCAAGAGACCCAGTACTTC.